This record covers a single TCR beta chain. There is no known antigen for this receptor. Nothing much larger sits one base from this clone, and base qualities are not available. TCRbeta CDR3 regions were amplified from genomic DNA using the immunoSEQ Assay, a bias-controlled multiplex PCR. The study's processing was this. Within the assay, amplification of reference gene primers was used to estimate how many nucleated cells each sample contained. To quantify the absolute abundance of each unique TCRbeta CDR3 rearrangement, sequence reads were collapsed and filtered. For each sample, productive Simpson clonality was calculated by taking the square root of Simpson's diversity index across productive rearrangements. TCRdb stores this immuneACCESS table with in-frame sequences only. Part of the clones is absent; in the studies checked, under half of the shortfall reflects unresolved V genes, and no reason is known for the rest. The V and J calls and clone size are taken from that table; D and trimming were inferred from the DNA. This sample holds about 300,000 clones; roughly 84% were observed only once. The ten largest clonotypes hold about 1.6% of the sample.

In Seattle, one collaborating source enrolled patients while the infection was active and tracked those patients longitudinally over the course of disease. Whole blood was collected in K2EDTA tubes by collaborating institutions according to the institutions' own protocols. For TCRbeta analysis, collaborators shipped samples as frozen whole blood, isolated PBMCs, or DNA extracted from either of those sample types. The sample originates from a study of blood T cell repertoires in COVID-19 (TCRdb year 2020). Turning to the overall study: Samples from collaborators originated in the United States, Italy and Spain and spanned both the acute and convalescent phases of COVID-19. HLA class I and class II types, where available, came from metadata supplied by the sample provider rather than from assay-based typing. The dataset comprised deeply sampled blood TCRbeta repertoires from subjects exposed to, actively infected with, or recovered from COVID-19. A de-identified subject ID, COVID-19 status, age in years and sex were almost always included in the sample metadata. The repertoires were made available in a free public database intended to serve as a resource for research on the immune response to SARS-CoV-2. The material from the prospective study consisted of cDNA or gDNA derived from T cells, B-cell-depleted T cells, or PBMCs. Samples came from the ongoing ImmuneRACE study (first 160 participants) plus 1,254 subjects from 6 global collaborators.

Points the paper makes about the study in general: The quantity of clinical and demographic metadata differed by source and by participant and was supplied without curation.

From a lookup of the germline V gene, CDR1 and CDR2 are SGHRS and YFSETQ. A distance of 19 bases separates the germline ends of V and J, which lose 0 bases and 3 bases respectively. The CDR3 runs 17 amino acids, cysteine and phenylalanine included. Just CDR3 DNA is preserved here, 51 bases in frame from base 1. The sample consisted of peripheral blood. The V gene is TRBV5-1 and the J gene is TRBJ2-7; the D gene is not confidently resolved. This clonotype originated in a human donor with COVID-19, enrolled during active disease. The donor label of this sample is uncertain. The base sequence is TGCGCCAGCAGCTTGGCCAAAACTCGTTACTCCCACTACGAGCAGTACTTC. Its product reads: CASSLAKTRYSHYEQYF.